The 3 T cell receptor beta chains below all came from one sample that was sequenced in a study of blood T cell repertoires in COVID-19. Sequencing was performed with immunoSEQ multiplex PCR; in TCRdb, only in-frame clones are kept and a portion is missing. The sample holds 250,000 to 300,000 clones, more than 70% seen once. The sequenced sample consisted of peripheral blood. The receptors shown here come from a woman aged 18-30 years with acute or convalescent COVID-19.

The chain employs TRBV6-5 and TRBJ2-3; D may be TRBD2 (5 bases). The CDR3 spans 14 residues. Trimming cost V 7 bases and J 2 bases, with 13 bases left between them. The germline V gene encodes CDR1 MNHEY and CDR2 SVGAGI. The CDR3 spells CASKPSGITDTQYF. CDR3 nucleotide sequence: TGTGCCAGCAAGCCGAGCGGAATCACAGATACGCAGTATTTT.

V usage is TRBV6-5 and J usage is TRBJ1-2; 9 bases are a match to TRBD1. The CDR3 totals 16 residues. Germline trimming cut 2 bases from V and 6 bases from J; bases unmatched to any gene: 10. The germline V gene encodes CDR1 MNHEY and CDR2 SVGAGI. The CDR3 loop is CASSYTHPGQGNGYTF. Here the CDR3 DNA reads TGTGCCAGCAGTTACACCCATCCGGGACAGGGTAATGGCTACACCTTC.

This chain connects TRBV2 to TRBJ2-7, with 10 bases lining up with TRBD2. Germline V gene lookup returns CDR1 SNHLY and CDR2 FYNNEI. The CDR3 extends over 14 amino acids. V shed 8 bases, J shed 0 bases, and the junction held 4 bases outside the gene matches. The CDR3 loop is CASDRTSGSYEQYF. CDR3 sequence (DNA): TGTGCCAGCGACCGGACTAGCGGCTCCTACGAGCAGTACTTC. Supplemented by reference TRBV2 and TRBJ2-7, the full variable domain reads EPEVTQTPSHQVTQMGQEVILRCVPISNHLYFYWYRQILGQKVEFLVSFYNNEISEKSEIFDDQFSVERPDGSNFTLKIRSTKLEDSAMYFCASDRTSGSYEQYFGPGTRLTVT.